This paragraph covers one TCR beta chain sequence. There are a few counts of this clonotype. The antigen this receptor binds is unknown. No much larger clone exists at a distance of one base, and base qualities are not known. The data derive from a study of T-cell reconstitution after alpha-beta-depleted transplantation in children listed by TCRdb under 2016. Study-level background: Using TCR repertoire profiling, the study quantitatively followed how T-cell immune reconstitution unfolded in children after TCRalphabeta/CD19-depleted allogeneic hematopoietic cell transplantation. General conclusions and limits of the study: The frequencies of hyperexpanded clones fell over the following months, and after one year, T-cell counts and TCRbeta diversity were mostly attributed to newly produced T cells. In some patients, high TCRbeta diversity at day 60 was attributed to recipient T cells and intrathymic progenitors that had survived conditioning. About two months after transplant, the apparently early recovery of alphabetaT-cell counts reportedly depended on just several hundred clones that had expanded rapidly and came from non-depleted graft cells.

Library preparation was by PCR. Sequencing took place on an Illumina HiSeq 2500. TCR libraries were prepared with molecular barcoding, using unique molecular identifiers to normalize TCRbeta repertoire quantification. TCRdb trimmed public reads at Q25 via fastp, called clones via MiXCR and kept in-frame beta chains. Duplicate CDR3 protein sequences are folded into a single record with the most common DNA and genes. Recorded for this sample are roughly 82,000 distinct CDR3 sequences; 11% to 15% of them occurred a single time. The top ten hold less than 35% of the sample. Sample treatment or condition, as interpreted from the label and publication: allogeneic hematopoietic cell transplantation with graft depleted of TCRalphabeta T cells and CD19 B cells. TCRalphabeta/CD19-depleted allogeneic hematopoietic cell grafts were given to the transplant recipients, all of whom were children. V and J are trimmed by 4 bases and 3 bases, and the gene matches miss 10 bases of the junction. From the cysteine through the phenylalanine, the CDR3 covers 15 amino acids. CDR3 DNA only is kept here, 45 bases in frame from base 1. Looking up the germline V gene yields CDR1 SGHRS and CDR2 YFSETQ.

Sequences were derived from PBMCs, mostly from graft donor cells, sampled 180 days after TCRalphabeta/CD19-depleted stem cell transplant. This sequence was found in a male patient between 2 and 9 years old who had a stem cell transplant for acute lymphoblastic leukemia, so the T cells may come from the graft donor. Recombination joined TRBV5-1 with TRBJ2-7, with 7 bases matching TRBD1. CDR3 loop: CASSPTRGQIYEQYF. The DNA sequence is given as TGCGCCAGCAGCCCTACGAGGGGGCAGATCTACGAGCAGTACTTC.